The source of this T cell receptor beta chain is a study of TIL therapy for anti-PD-1-resistant metastatic lung cancer. Sample time point: pre-treatment sample, taken before nivolumab and TIL therapy. The CDR3 spans 17 residues. Germline V gene lookup returns CDR1 MNHEY and CDR2 SVGEGT. J was trimmed by 0 bases and V by 5 bases; bases with no gene match: 10. The table lists this clone with a count of one. The immunoSEQ assay was v3. The table came from immunoSEQ multiplex PCR; TCRdb's copy has only in-frame clones and leaves some out. The data hold fewer than 65,000 clones, with 81% observed a single time.

The clonotype was recovered from a person aged 25 to 80 with non-small cell lung cancer. The chain employs TRBV6-2 or TRBV6-3 and TRBJ2-1; 7 nucleotides match TRBD2. The starting material was blood, obtained at baseline. The CDR3 DNA is TGTGCCAGCAGTACGGGATACGGGGGGACCTCCTACAATGAGCAGTTCTTC. The encoded protein is CASSTGYGGTSYNEQFF.